A selection of T cell receptor beta chains follows, all from one sample in a study of T cell responses to AZD1222 COVID-19 vaccine. The method was immunoSEQ multiplex PCR; TCRdb's version includes in-frame clones alone and lacks a portion of them. This sample has 15,000 to 20,000 clones, with approximately 80% found just once. Material: peripheral blood, obtained 28 days after the second AZD1222 dose. The receptors here all came from an adult who received the AZD1222 COVID-19 vaccine. Each CDR3 is given with its conserved first and last residue. Each record gives: V gene, J gene, D gene, CDR3 protein. A D gene is named only where the DNA matches it firmly.

>TRBV18|TRBJ2-7|TRBD1
CASSPIDGTGVEQYF
>TRBV6-5|TRBJ2-1|.
CASSYPGVEQFF
>TRBV2|TRBJ2-7|TRBD2
CASSGRRGAVGYYEQYF
>TRBV5-1|TRBJ1-2|.
CASSLNHAVPPPGYTF
>TRBV7-3|TRBJ1-1|.
CASSLGVLGTEAFF
>TRBV27|TRBJ1-3|TRBD1
CASTDHRDRGTNTIYF
>TRBV5-1|TRBJ2-7|.
CASSLAGQPAYEQYF
>TRBV15|TRBJ1-1|.
CATSPHGGVYNTEAFF
>TRBV2|TRBJ2-5|TRBD2
CASSIGTSGTQETQYF
>TRBV5-5|TRBJ1-3|TRBD1
CASSLTGFSGNTIYF
>TRBV6-2/TRBV6-3|TRBJ2-7|TRBD1
CASSDREPYEQYF
>TRBV6-5|TRBJ2-7|.
CASSLRGGGPYEQYF
>TRBV18|TRBJ1-2|.
CASSPYSTVGQGDGYTF
>TRBV11-3|TRBJ2-3|TRBD2
CASSLSGDTDTQYF
>TRBV11-2|TRBJ1-1|.
CASSLDQRGFNTEAFF
>TRBV30|TRBJ2-7|TRBD1
CAWSVRDRDEYF
>TRBV25-1|TRBJ2-1|TRBD2
CASRSGRAFGFYNEQFF
>TRBV5-6|TRBJ2-1|TRBD2
CASSWGLAGGWSYNEQFF
>TRBV6-4|TRBJ2-7|.
CASSRDISYEQYF
>TRBV9|TRBJ2-6|.
CASSVPGTNVLTF
>TRBV5-1|TRBJ1-4|.
CASSLGGGPATNEKLFF
>TRBV2|TRBJ1-5|.
CASSELWMVNSQPQHF
>TRBV4-3|TRBJ2-7|.
CASSLRHSSYEQYF
>TRBV19|TRBJ1-2|.
CASSPRAGGNYGYTF
>TRBV25-1|TRBJ2-1|TRBD2
CASSRLAGKTNEQFF
>TRBV11-2|TRBJ2-2|.
CASSFEPHHTGELFF
>TRBV3-1/TRBV3-2|TRBJ1-2|.
CATSEVYYGYTF
>TRBV7-2|TRBJ1-2|.
CASSFGGGGYGYTF
>TRBV12-3/TRBV12-4|TRBJ2-7|.
CASSLGSGYEQYF
>TRBV16|TRBJ2-7|.
CASSQSSGDAYEQYF
>TRBV5-1|TRBJ1-1|TRBD1
CASSGQGAGEAFF